The text below deals with one TCR beta chain. Its antigen is as yet unknown. This sample was included in a study of T-cell reconstitution after alpha-beta-depleted transplantation in children. Preparation of the TCRbeta library used unique molecular identifiers. One entry per CDR3 protein results from TCRdb running MiXCR on the PCR reads. The sample yields about 980,000 distinct CDR3 sequences, under 30% seen once. From germline, CDR1 is ENHRY and CDR2 SYGVKD. V was pared by 11 bases and J by 0 bases, with 11 bases between. This CDR3 is built from 14 residues. Study outcomes and limitations: A year had passed since transplant, and T-cell counts and diversity by then came mostly from newly produced T cells. Where some patients showed high TCRbeta diversity at day 60, it came from recipient T cells and thymic progenitors that had survived. Approximately two months post-transplant, alpha-beta T cells reportedly originated from several hundred expanded graft clones.

Specimen: PBMCs, mostly from graft donor cells, collected 360 days after TCRalphabeta/CD19-depleted stem cell transplant. This TCR was recovered from a boy under two years old who had a stem cell transplant for SCID, so the T cells may come from the graft donor. The V call is TRBV10-3, the J call TRBJ2-6; TRBD2 is a possible D gene (6 bases). CDR3 in amino acids: CAAGGFSGANVLTF. The DNA of the CDR3 is TGTGCCGCCGGGGGTTTCTCTGGGGCCAACGTCCTGACTTTC.